This T cell receptor (beta chain) was found in a study of cytomegalovirus exposure and HLA in healthy donors. It was with 60 Vbeta and 13 Jbeta primers that the PCR ran. Method: immunoSEQ multiplex PCR; TCRdb's copy keeps in-frame clones and lacks some. The sample shows about 200,000 clones, 70% to 85% of them seen only once. The study's findings and limits: TCR beta V segments were, for the most part, productive about 90% or about 30% of the time in an earlier analysis. Highly shared variants forming one cluster were likely a sequencing artifact. Sequencing depth roughly uniform across donors was assumed in presence/absence analyses. A later analysis showed TCR association rates differing by HLA locus, peaking at DRB1 and lowest at HLA-C.

A remark on this clone: Its antigen is not identified.

The CDR3 runs to 14 residues. Trimming cost V 6 bases and J 6 bases, with 15 bases left between them. CDR1 is SGHKS, CDR2 YYEKEE, per germline (reference sequence). The material sequenced was PBMCs. The TCR sequence derives from a boy aged 2 to 10 in good health and CMV-seronegative. The V and J genes are TRBV5-5 and TRBJ1-4; D is undetermined. The CDR3 region is CASTLGRADEKLFF. The CDR3 region has the DNA TGTGCCAGCACTCTAGGGCGGGCCGATGAAAAACTGTTTTTT.